The T cell receptor beta chain described here comes from a study of graft-versus-host responses after intestinal transplantation. About the study: Grafts that recipients had were multivisceral, liver-intestinal, or isolated intestinal transplants. The study, taken as a whole, reports: Peak GvH clone levels in circulation were associated with early post-transplant HvG declines.

Assay: immunoSEQ multiplex PCR; the TCRdb copy retains only in-frame clones and omits some. The sample lists tens of thousands of clones, less than 95% seen once, with about 0.2% in the top ten. As concerns this clone: As yet, its antigen is unknown.

In germline, CDR1 is LNHDA, CDR2 SQIVND (reference sequence). Trimming at V came to 7 bases and at J to 1 base, leaving 5 bases not matched to a gene. This CDR3 region has 14 residues. This receptor was taken from a human donor who was the organ donor for an intestinal transplant. The genes are TRBV19 and TRBJ2-3; 7 nucleotides align to TRBD1. This specimen was unstimulated CD4+ T cells sorted from spleen or lymph node cells, taken before transplant. The DNA for the CDR3 is TGTGCCAGTACTTATCAGGGGGGCACAGATACGCAGTATTTT. It specifies CASTYQGGTDTQYF.